The 5 T cell receptor beta chains below all came from one sample that was sequenced in a study of blood T cell repertoires in COVID-19. Clones were sequenced by immunoSEQ multiplex PCR, and TCRdb holds only the in-frame ones, with some missing. Of around 260,000 clones in the sample, about 81% were seen once. Specimen: PBMCs or T cells enriched from blood (not recorded which). These receptors were collected from a man aged 30-40 years with acute COVID-19.

The chain carries TRBV21-1 and TRBJ2-7; TRBD1, the D gene given by the table, was not confirmed from the DNA. TRBV21-1 is tagged as a pseudogene. The CDR3 runs to 15 residues. Here the CDR3 reads CASRSLPTGVHEQYV. The DNA of the CDR3 is TGTGCCAGCAGATCCCTGCCTACAGGGGTCCACGAGCAGTACGTC.

This clone appeared a few times. This chain joins TRBV6-6 and TRBJ1-2; D might be TRBD1 (5 bases). The ends were cut back, 0 bases at V and 4 bases at J, with 9 bases in the middle. Germline-derived CDR1 and CDR2 are MNHNY and SVGAGI (reference sequence). CDR3 length equals 14 residues. DNA for the CDR3: TGTGCCAGCAGTTACTCGAAGGGGATCTATGGCTACACCTTC. Its protein product is CASSYSKGIYGYTF.

V and J are TRBV3-1 (or the pseudogene TRBV3-2) and TRBJ1-4, with D unresolved. CDR3 size: 16 residues. CDR1 and CDR2 from the germline V gene are LGHDT and YNNKEL (reference sequence). The V and J ends lost 3 bases and 0 bases respectively, with 11 bases between them. The CDR3 protein is CASSQSWYATNEKLFF. Here the CDR3 DNA reads TGTGCCAGCAGCCAGAGCTGGTATGCAACTAATGAAAAACTGTTTTTT.

The chain employs TRBV5-4 and TRBJ2-3; 11 bases align to TRBD1. Germline loops: CDR1 SGHNT, CDR2 YYREEE (reference sequence). V shed 4 bases and J 5 bases; nucleotides not matched to a gene: 9. This CDR3 has 16 amino acids. The CDR3 region is CASSTWTGGLVDTQYF. The CDR3 DNA follows: TGTGCCAGCAGCACCTGGACAGGGGGCTTGGTAGATACGCAGTATTTT.

This sequence joins TRBV27 and TRBJ1-1; D may be TRBD1 (6 bases). With 3 bases removed from V and 5 bases from J, the gap between germline ends came to 19 bases. Per germline, CDR1 MNHEY and CDR2 SMNVEV (reference sequence). CDR3 length equals 16 residues. The CDR3 nucleotides are TGTGCCAGCAGTTTGGGGGCTTTCGGGGTAGGGACTGAAGCTTTCTTT. This translates into CASSLGAFGVGTEAFF.